This T cell receptor (beta chain) comes out of a study of blood T cell repertoires in COVID-19. Study information: Samples came from the United States, Italy and Spain, spanning acute and convalescent COVID-19.

CDR1 and CDR2 (germline): SGHDT, YYEEEE. CDR3 length equals 14 residues. Trimming pared 2 bases from V and 0 bases from J, leaving 6 bases between. In Seattle, patients joined the study during active infection and were tracked longitudinally. How the authors handled the data: Amplifying reference gene primers gave estimates of nucleated cell counts. Here immunoSEQ multiplex PCR was the method, and the copy in TCRdb shows in-frame clones only, minus some. The V and J calls and the clone size are those of that table, but D and trimming were determined from the DNA. The repertoire holds about 180,000 clones, with roughly 85% as singletons.

The specimen was peripheral blood. The chain joins TRBV5-6 to TRBJ1-3; D call uncertain. The clonotype was recovered from a woman in her forties or fifties with COVID-19, enrolled during active disease. The CDR3 DNA is TGTGCCAGCAGCTTTCGGAGCTCTGGAAACACCATATATTTT. This encodes CASSFRSSGNTIYF.